This TCR beta chain was captured in a study of blood T cell repertoires in COVID-19. Trimming removed 6 bases from V and 4 bases from J; junction bases left unmatched: 6. CDR3 length: 14 residues. Germline-derived CDR1 and CDR2 are MNHEY and SMNVEV (reference sequence). This table comes from immunoSEQ multiplex PCR, and its TCRdb copy is limited to in-frame clones, with some not included. The profile shows about 360,000 clones, approximately 86% of them singletons. The chain couples TRBV27 to TRBJ1-2; 9 nucleotides line up with TRBD1. Sequencing was done on a sample of peripheral blood. The clonotype originates from a woman aged 55 to 70 with COVID-19, enrolled during active disease. The CDR3 here is CASRLQGAGYGYTF. CDR3 nucleotides: TGTGCCAGCAGATTACAGGGGGCTGGCTATGGCTACACCTTC.